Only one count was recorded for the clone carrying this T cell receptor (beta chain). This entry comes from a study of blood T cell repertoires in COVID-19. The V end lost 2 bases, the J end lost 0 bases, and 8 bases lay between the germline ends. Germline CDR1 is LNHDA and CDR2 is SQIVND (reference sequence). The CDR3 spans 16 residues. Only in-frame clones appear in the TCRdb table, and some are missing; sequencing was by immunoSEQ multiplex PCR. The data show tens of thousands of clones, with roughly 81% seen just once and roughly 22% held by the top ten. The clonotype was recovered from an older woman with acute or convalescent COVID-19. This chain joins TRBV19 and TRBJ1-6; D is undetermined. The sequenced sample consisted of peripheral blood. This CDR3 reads CASSITAGSYNSPLHF. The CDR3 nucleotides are TGTGCCAGTAGTATAACAGCAGGCTCCTATAATTCACCCCTCCACTTT. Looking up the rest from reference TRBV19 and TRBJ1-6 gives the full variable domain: DGGITQSPKYLFRKEGQNVTLSCEQNLNHDAMYWYRQDPGQGLRLIYYSQIVNDFQKGDIAEGYSVSREKKESFPLTVTSAQKNPTAFYLCASSITAGSYNSPLHFGNGTRLTVT.